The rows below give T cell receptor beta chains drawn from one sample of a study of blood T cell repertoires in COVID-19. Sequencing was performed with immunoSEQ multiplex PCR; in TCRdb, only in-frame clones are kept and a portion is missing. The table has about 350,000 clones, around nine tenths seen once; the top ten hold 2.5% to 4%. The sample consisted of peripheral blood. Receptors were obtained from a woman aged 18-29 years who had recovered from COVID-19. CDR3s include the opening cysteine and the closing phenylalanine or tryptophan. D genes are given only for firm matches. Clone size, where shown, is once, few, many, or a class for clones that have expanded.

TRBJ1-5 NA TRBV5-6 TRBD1 TGTGCCAGCAGCCGAGACAGGGGACAGCCCCAGCATTTT CASSRDRGQPQHF
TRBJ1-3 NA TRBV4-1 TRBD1 TGCGCCAGCAGCCAAGGTACAGGGGTCTTCTCTGGAAACACCATATATTTT CASSQGTGVFSGNTIYF
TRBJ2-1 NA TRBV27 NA TGTGCCAGCAGTTTACGGGGAGTAGCGAGCCGTCCTGAGCAGTTCTTC CASSLRGVASRPEQFF
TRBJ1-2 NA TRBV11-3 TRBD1 TGTGCCAGCAGCTTAGGATCCCAGGGGGTCCATGGCTACACCTTC CASSLGSQGVHGYTF
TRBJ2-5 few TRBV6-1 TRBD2 TGTGCCAGCAGTGAACTCAAGCGGGAGGGCCGGGGGACCCAGTACTTC CASSELKREGRGTQYF
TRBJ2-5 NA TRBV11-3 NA TGTGCCAGCAGCTCCCCCCGGGGTCGAGAGACCCAGTACTTC CASSSPRGRETQYF
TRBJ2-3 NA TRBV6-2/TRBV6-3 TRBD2 TGTGCCAGCAGCCAAAGGGGCGGGAGCTTAGATACGCAGTATTTT CASSQRGGSLDTQYF
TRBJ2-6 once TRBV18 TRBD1 TGTGCCAGCTCAAGCGGGACAGGGTGGTTTACTGGGGCCAACGTCCTGACTTTC CASSSGTGWFTGANVLTF
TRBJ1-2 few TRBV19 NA TGTGCCAGTAGCACCACTAATACAGGGTTGTACTACTATGGCTACACCTTC CASSTTNTGLYYYGYTF
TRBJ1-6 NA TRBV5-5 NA TGTGCCAGCAGCGTACAGGGTTTCGTCGGTTCACCCCTCCACTTT CASSVQGFVGSPLHF
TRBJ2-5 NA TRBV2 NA TGTGCCAGCAGTGGCCTTCGCGGGCGTCGGGAGACCCAGTACTTC CASSGLRGRRETQYF
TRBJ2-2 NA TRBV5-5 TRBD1 TGTGCCAGCAGCTTTACAGGGGAAGCCACCGGGGAGCTGTTTTTT CASSFTGEATGELFF
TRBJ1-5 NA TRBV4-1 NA TGCGCCAGCAGCCAAGGGGCAGTAAGGGGTGGGCAGCCCCAGCATTTT CASSQGAVRGGQPQHF
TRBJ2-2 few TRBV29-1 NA TGCAGCGTTGAATCGGGGACAGGAGGGAGGGCCGGGGAGCTGTTTTTT CSVESGTGGRAGELFF
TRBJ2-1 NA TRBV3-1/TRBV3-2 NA TGTGCCAGCAGCTTAAGCGGAGGTGGCCCTTACAATGAGCAGTTCTTC CASSLSGGGPYNEQFF
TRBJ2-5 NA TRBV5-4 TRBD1 TGTGCCAGCAGCTGGGACAGGGCGTCCCAAGAGACCCAGTACTTC CASSWDRASQETQYF
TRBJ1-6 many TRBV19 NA TGTGCCAGCAACTGGGGGCGCGGTAATTCACCCCTCCACTTT CASNWGRGNSPLHF
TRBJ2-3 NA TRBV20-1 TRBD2 TGCAGTGCTAGTAAGACTAGCGGGAGCACAGATACGCAGTATTTT CSASKTSGSTDTQYF
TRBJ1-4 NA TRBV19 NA TGTGCCAGTAGTATAGATCGGCGGGGCTTCTCTAATGAAAAACTGTTTTTT CASSIDRRGFSNEKLFF
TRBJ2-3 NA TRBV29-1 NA TGCAGCGAAAAACAGGGTGGTACAGATACGCAGTATTTT CSEKQGGTDTQYF
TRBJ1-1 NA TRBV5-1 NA TGCGCCAGCAGCGAGGAGGGTGAAGCTTTCTTT CASSEEGEAFF
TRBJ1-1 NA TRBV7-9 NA TGTGCCAGCAGCTTAGCGCCGGGAGGTTCGGACACTGAAGCTTTCTTT CASSLAPGGSDTEAFF
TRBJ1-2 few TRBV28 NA TGTGCCAGCAGTCCCCCTATGGACTATGGCTACACCTTC CASSPPMDYGYTF
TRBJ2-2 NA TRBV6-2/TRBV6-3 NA TGTGCCAGCAGTAGTGCGGGCAGCCCGAGGAACACCGGGGAGCTGTTTTTT CASSSAGSPRNTGELFF
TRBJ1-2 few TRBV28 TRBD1 TGTGCCAGCAACCCCGGGACAGGGGGCTACACCTTC CASNPGTGGYTF
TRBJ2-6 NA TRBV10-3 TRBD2 TGTGCCATCAGTGAGTTTTCCGGGAGGGCTGGGGCCAACGTCCTGACTTTC CAISEFSGRAGANVLTF
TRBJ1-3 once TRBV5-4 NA TGTGCCAGCAGCTTGGTTTACATCAGGGTAGCTGGAAACACCATATATTTT CASSLVYIRVAGNTIYF
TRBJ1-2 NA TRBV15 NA TGTGCCACCAGCAGTTCTTGGCGGTATGGCTACACCTTC CATSSSWRYGYTF
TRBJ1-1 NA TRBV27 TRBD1 TGTGCCAGCATCGTAGGGACAGCTGCTTTCTTT CASIVGTAAFF
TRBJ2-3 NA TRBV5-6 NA TGTGCCAGCAGCGGGGAGGAAGGTCTCACAGATACGCAGTATTTT CASSGEEGLTDTQYF
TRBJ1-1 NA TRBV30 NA TGTGCCTGGAGTGTAGTCGCGACTGAAGCTTTCTTT CAWSVVATEAFF
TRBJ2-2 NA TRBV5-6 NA TGTGCCAGCAGCTTGCTAGACGGCACCGGGGAGCTGTTTTTT CASSLLDGTGELFF
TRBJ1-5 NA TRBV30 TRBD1 TGTGCCTGGACGGGACAGGGCAATCAGCCCCAGCATTTT CAWTGQGNQPQHF
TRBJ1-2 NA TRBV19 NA TGTGCCAGTAGTATCGTCAGGGACCAGGGGGGCTACACCTTC CASSIVRDQGGYTF
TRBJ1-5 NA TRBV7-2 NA TGTGCCAGCAGCTTAGCCCCTACAGGGAATCAGCCCCAGCATTTT CASSLAPTGNQPQHF
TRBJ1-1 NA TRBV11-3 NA TGTGCCAGTCAGGGGTTTAACACTGAAGCTTTCTTT CASQGFNTEAFF
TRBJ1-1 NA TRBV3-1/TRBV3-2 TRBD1 TGTGCCAGCAGCCACTCTGGACAGGGCACTGAAGCTTTCTTT CASSHSGQGTEAFF
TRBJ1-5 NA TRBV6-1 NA TGTGCCAGCAGTGAGGTACTGAGTAGCAATCAGCCCCAGCATTTT CASSEVLSSNQPQHF
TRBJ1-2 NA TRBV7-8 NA TGTGCCAGCAGCCCGAGGACAGCCTTCTATGGCTACACCTTC CASSPRTAFYGYTF
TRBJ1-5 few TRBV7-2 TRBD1 TGTGCCAGCAGCATAACAGGGGGAGGCAATCAGCCCCAGCATTTT CASSITGGGNQPQHF
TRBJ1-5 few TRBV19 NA TGTGCCGCTAGGGGAGGGGAGGGTGGCCATCAGCCCCAGCATTTT CAARGGEGGHQPQHF
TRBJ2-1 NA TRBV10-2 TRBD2 TGCGCCAGCAACCCTTCACTAGCGGGAGTGGAAAATGAGCAGTTCTTC CASNPSLAGVENEQFF
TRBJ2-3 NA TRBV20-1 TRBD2 TGCAGTGCTAGTGGACTAGCGGGAGAAGATACGCAGTATTTT CSASGLAGEDTQYF
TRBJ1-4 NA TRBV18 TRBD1 TGTGCCAGCTCCCCTGGACAGGGGGATTTTGGGGAAAAACTGTTTTTT CASSPGQGDFGEKLFF
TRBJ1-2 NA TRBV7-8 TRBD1 TGTGCCAGCAGCTTATGGGACAGGGGCTATGGCTACACCTTC CASSLWDRGYGYTF
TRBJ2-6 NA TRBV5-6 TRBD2 TGTGCCAGCAGACCTGCGGGAGCCTCTGGGGCCAACGTCCTGACTTTC CASRPAGASGANVLTF
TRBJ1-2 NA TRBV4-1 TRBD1 TGCGCCAGCAGCCAATCCGGGACAGCGTCTGACTATGGCTACACCTTC CASSQSGTASDYGYTF
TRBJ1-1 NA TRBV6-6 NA TGTGCCAGCAGTCCGGGGGGGACTGAAGCTTTCTTT CASSPGGTEAFF